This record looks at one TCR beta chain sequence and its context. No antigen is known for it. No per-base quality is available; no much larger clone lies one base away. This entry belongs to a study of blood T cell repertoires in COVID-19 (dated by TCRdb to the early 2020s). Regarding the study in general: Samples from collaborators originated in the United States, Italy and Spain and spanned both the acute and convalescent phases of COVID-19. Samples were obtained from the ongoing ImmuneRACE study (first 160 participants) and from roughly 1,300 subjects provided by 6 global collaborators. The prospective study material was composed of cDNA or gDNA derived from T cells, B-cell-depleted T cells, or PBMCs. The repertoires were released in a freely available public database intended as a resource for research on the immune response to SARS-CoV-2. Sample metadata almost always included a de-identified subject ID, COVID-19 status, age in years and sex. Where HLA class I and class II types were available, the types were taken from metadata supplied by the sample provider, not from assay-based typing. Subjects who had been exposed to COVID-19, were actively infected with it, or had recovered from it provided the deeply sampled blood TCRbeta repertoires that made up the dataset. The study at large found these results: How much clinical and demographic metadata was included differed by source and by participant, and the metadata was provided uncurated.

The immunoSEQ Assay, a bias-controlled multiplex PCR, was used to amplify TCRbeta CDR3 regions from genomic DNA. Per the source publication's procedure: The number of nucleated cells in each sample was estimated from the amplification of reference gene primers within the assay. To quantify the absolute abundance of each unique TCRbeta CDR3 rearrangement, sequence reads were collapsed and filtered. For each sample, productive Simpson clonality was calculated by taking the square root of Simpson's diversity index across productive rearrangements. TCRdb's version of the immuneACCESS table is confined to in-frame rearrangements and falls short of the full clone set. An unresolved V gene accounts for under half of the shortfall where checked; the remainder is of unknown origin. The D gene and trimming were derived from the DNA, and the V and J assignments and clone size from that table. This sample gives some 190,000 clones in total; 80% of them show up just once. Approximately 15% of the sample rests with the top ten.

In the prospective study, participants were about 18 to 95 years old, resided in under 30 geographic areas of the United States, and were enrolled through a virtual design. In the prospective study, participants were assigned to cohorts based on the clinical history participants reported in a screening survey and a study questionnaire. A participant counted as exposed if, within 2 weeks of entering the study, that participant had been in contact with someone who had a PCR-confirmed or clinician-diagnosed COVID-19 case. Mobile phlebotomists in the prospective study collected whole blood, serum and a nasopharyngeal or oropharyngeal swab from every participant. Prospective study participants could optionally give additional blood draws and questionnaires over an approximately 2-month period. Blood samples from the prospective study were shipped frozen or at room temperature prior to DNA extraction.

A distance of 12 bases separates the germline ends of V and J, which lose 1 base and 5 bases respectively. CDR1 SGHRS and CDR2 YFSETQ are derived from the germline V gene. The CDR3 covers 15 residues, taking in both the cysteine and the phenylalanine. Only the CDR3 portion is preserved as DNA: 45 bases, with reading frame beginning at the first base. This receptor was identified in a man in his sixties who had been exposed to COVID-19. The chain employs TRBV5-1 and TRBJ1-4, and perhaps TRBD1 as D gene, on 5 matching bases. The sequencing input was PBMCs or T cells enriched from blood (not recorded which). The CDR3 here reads CASSLTGAGNEKLFF. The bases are TGCGCCAGCAGCTTGACTGGAGCAGGGAATGAAAAACTGTTTTTT.